A selection of T cell receptor beta chains follows, all from one sample in a study of T cell responses to AZD1222 COVID-19 vaccine. TCRdb keeps only in-frame clones here, not all; method: immunoSEQ multiplex PCR. The table has 120,000 to 150,000 clones, around 90% seen once; the top ten hold 1.5% to 2%. Here the sequenced sample was peripheral blood, taken 28 days after the second AZD1222 dose. All receptors derive from an adult who received the AZD1222 COVID-19 vaccine. CDR3s include the opening cysteine and the closing phenylalanine or tryptophan. The order of the fields is D gene, J gene, CDR3 length, V gene, clone size, CDR3 DNA, CDR3 protein. D genes are given only for firm matches. Some rows have no size entry. The others give once, few or many, or a class for an expanded clone.

NA,TRBJ2-1,16,TRBV15,NA,TGTGCCACCAGCAGAGTGAAGGTAGCCGTCCAGAATGAGCAGTTCTTC,CATSRVKVAVQNEQFF
NA,TRBJ1-2,13,TRBV19,NA,TGTGCCAGTAGTATCAGAGATAACTATGGCTACACCTTC,CASSIRDNYGYTF
TRBD2,TRBJ2-1,17,TRBV5-1,once,TGCGCCAGCAGCTCGGGACTAGCCCCCTCTTTGGACAATGAGCAGTTCTTC,CASSSGLAPSLDNEQFF
NA,TRBJ2-1,12,TRBV23-1,NA,TGCGCCAGCAGTCAGGTTACAAGGGAGCAGTTCTTC,CASSQVTREQFF
NA,TRBJ1-5,13,TRBV6-1,NA,TGTGCCAGCAGTGAAGGCGGGAATCAGCCCCAGCATTTT,CASSEGGNQPQHF
NA,TRBJ1-2,13,TRBV9,NA,TGTGCCAGCAGCGTAGAACAGGGAGGAGGCTACACCTTC,CASSVEQGGGYTF
NA,TRBJ1-2,11,TRBV30,NA,TGTGCCTGGAACAGGAACTATGGCTACACCTTC,CAWNRNYGYTF
TRBD2,TRBJ2-1,15,TRBV7-3,NA,TGTGCCAGCAGCTTAACCCCCCAGCGGGGCAATGAGCAGTTCTTC,CASSLTPQRGNEQFF
NA,TRBJ1-4,13,TRBV5-6,NA,TGTGCCAGCAGCTTGACAGGGAATGAAAAACTGTTTTTT,CASSLTGNEKLFF
NA,TRBJ2-2,15,TRBV6-5,NA,TGTGCCAGCACTGGGGGGCAGGGAAACACCGGGGAGCTGTTTTTT,CASTGGQGNTGELFF
NA,TRBJ1-6,16,TRBV9,NA,TGTGCCAGCAGCGTAGCTTCGAGAAGCGACGTTTCACCCCTCCACTTT,CASSVASRSDVSPLHF
NA,TRBJ1-6,14,TRBV6-1,once,TGTGCCAGCAGTGATTTCAGGGGTAATTCACCCCTCCACTTT,CASSDFRGNSPLHF
TRBD1,TRBJ2-1,15,TRBV6-2/TRBV6-3,NA,TGTGCCAGCAGTTTGCTGCAGACAGGGGCCAATGAGCAGTTCTTC,CASSLLQTGANEQFF
TRBD1,TRBJ2-7,14,TRBV10-3,NA,TGTGCCATCAGTGAGGGACAGGGAGACTACGAGCAGTACTTC,CAISEGQGDYEQYF
NA,TRBJ2-5,15,TRBV7-9,NA,TGTGCCAGCAGCTCCCTCCAGGGGCGGGGAAAGACCCAGTACTTC,CASSSLQGRGKTQYF
TRBD2,TRBJ2-7,16,TRBV28,NA,TGTGCCAGCAAAGAGGGACCTAGCGGGCCTGCCTACGAGCAGTACTTC,CASKEGPSGPAYEQYF
NA,TRBJ2-2,15,TRBV18,once,TGTGCCAGCTCACCGTTTACAGAATACACCGGGGAGCTGTTTTTT,CASSPFTEYTGELFF
TRBD1,TRBJ1-2,15,TRBV30,NA,TGTGCCTGGAAGCCGGGACAGGGGGGGCGGTATGGCTACACCTTC,CAWKPGQGGRYGYTF
NA,TRBJ1-5,13,TRBV2,NA,TGTGCCAGCACCCGGGAAGAGAATCAGCCCCAGCATTTT,CASTREENQPQHF
TRBD1,TRBJ2-1,14,TRBV10-3,NA,TGTGCCATCAGTGAGTCGACAGGGGGCAATGAGCAGTTCTTC,CAISESTGGNEQFF
TRBD2,TRBJ2-7,14,TRBV5-1,once,TGCGCCAGCACCCAGGACGCGGGGGTCCTCGAGCAGTACTTC,CASTQDAGVLEQYF
NA,TRBJ2-1,19,TRBV28,once,TGTGCCAGCAGTTTTTTTGGCCCCTTGCACATCGAGGATTCCAATGAGCAGTTCTTC,CASSFFGPLHIEDSNEQFF
TRBD2,TRBJ2-2,16,TRBV19,NA,TGTGCCAGTAGTATAGGGTCTAGCGGAGTCACCGGGGAGCTGTTTTTT,CASSIGSSGVTGELFF
NA,TRBJ1-5,15,TRBV7-2,NA,TGTGCCAGCAGCTTAGTAACAGGGAGCAATCAGCCCCAGCATTTT,CASSLVTGSNQPQHF
NA,TRBJ1-5,15,TRBV15,NA,TGTGCCACCAGCAGAGATGAGGAGGGGAATCAGCCCCAGCATTTT,CATSRDEEGNQPQHF
NA,TRBJ1-1,12,TRBV19,NA,TGTGCCAGTAGTTCAGGGCGGCTACACGCTTTCTTT,CASSSGRLHAFF
NA,TRBJ1-6,15,TRBV5-1,NA,TGCGCCAGCAGCCCCGAGGGCGCCTATAATTCACCCCTCCACTTT,CASSPEGAYNSPLHF